The 13 T cell receptor beta chains below were found in one sample sequenced in a study of OX40 agonist ivuxolimab in advanced cancers. The assay was immunoSEQ multiplex PCR, and TCRdb's table has in-frame clones only and misses some. The table records tens of thousands of clones, about nine tenths of them present only once. This material consisted of CD4+ or CD8+ T cells sorted from blood, taken in a trial of the OX40 agonist ivuxolimab. These receptors were taken from an adult with an advanced solid tumor such as melanoma, head and neck, liver or kidney cancer.

The chain carries TRBV11-2 and TRBJ2-1; D is possibly TRBD2 (5 bases). Germline CDR1 SGHAT, CDR2 FQNNGV. The CDR3 has 13 amino acids. The V gene lost 4 bases and the J gene lost 5 bases, with 9 bases spanning the gap. Written as DNA, the CDR3 is TGTGCCAGCAGCTGGGAGAGAGACAATGAGCAGTTCTTC. It encodes CASSWERDNEQFF.

The chain uses TRBV14 and TRBJ1-1; the D is unclear. The V end lost 8 bases, the J end lost 2 bases, and 12 bases lay between the germline ends. The germline gives CDR1 SGHDN, CDR2 FVKESK. The CDR3 is 13 residues long. In DNA form, the CDR3 reads TGTGCCAGCTGTGTGGACGTAAACACTGAAGCTTTCTTT. This encodes CASCVDVNTEAFF. The full variable domain, in which reference TRBV14 and TRBJ1-1 provide the parts outside the CDR3, is EAGVTQFPSHSVIEKGQTVTLRCDPISGHDNLYWYRRVMGKEIKFLLHFVKESKQDESGMPNNRFLAERTGGTYSTLKVQPAELEDSGVYFCASCVDVNTEAFFGQGTRLTVV.

The rearrangement links TRBV19 to TRBJ1-6, with D unclear. The germline gives CDR1 LNHDA, CDR2 SQIVND (reference sequence). This CDR3 has 15 residues. V was pared by 6 bases and J by 6 bases, with 15 bases between. Here the CDR3 reads CASRPRRRPNSPLHF. The CDR3 nucleotides read TGTGCCAGTAGGCCTCGGAGAAGGCCTAATTCACCCCTCCACTTT.

The chain links TRBV5-1 to TRBJ1-5, with D possibly matching TRBD1 (5 bases). V lost 0 bases and J 5 bases, leaving 9 bases between the germline ends. Germline V gene sequence: CDR1 SGHRS, CDR2 YFSETQ. The CDR3 length is 14 residues. CDR3 protein: CASSLGGVDQPQHF. In DNA form, the CDR3 reads TGCGCCAGCAGCTTGGGAGGGGTGGATCAGCCCCAGCATTTT.

V usage is TRBV5-4 and J usage is TRBJ2-7; 9 nucleotides align to TRBD2. Losses at the gene ends were 0 bases for V and 3 bases for J; bases not matched to a gene: 4. CDR1 and CDR2 from the germline V gene are SGHNT and YYREEE (reference sequence). The CDR3 runs to 15 residues. The CDR3 nucleotides read TGTGCCAGCAGCTTGGGTAGCGGGAGATACTACGAGCAGTACTTC. This encodes CASSLGSGRYYEQYF. Looking up the rest from reference TRBV5-4 and TRBJ2-7 gives the full variable domain: ETGVTQSPTHLIKTRGQQVTLRCSSQSGHNTVSWYQQALGQGPQFIFQYYREEENGRGNFPPRFSGLQFPNYSSELNVNALELDDSALYLCASSLGSGRYYEQYFGPGTRLTVT.

This chain joins TRBV28 and TRBJ2-1, with D possibly TRBD2 on 6 matching bases. The germline CDR1 and CDR2 sequences are MDHEN and SYDVKM. The CDR3 contains 14 residues. Trimming stripped 10 bases from V and 4 bases from J, with 17 bases between. The CDR3 sequence is CATLRASEYNEQFF. The DNA for the CDR3 is TGTGCCACCCTACGGGCTAGCGAATACAATGAGCAGTTCTTC.

The V gene is TRBV18, the J gene TRBJ2-5, with D perhaps matching TRBD1 (6 bases). The CDR3 loop spans 15 amino acids. The germline V and J ends were trimmed by 3 bases and 5 bases, with 16 bases remaining between them. Germline CDR1 and CDR2: KGHSH and LQKENI. Written as DNA, the CDR3 is TGTGCCAGCTCACCCGCGACAGGCATTCTGGAGACCCAGTACTTC. Its translation is CASSPATGILETQYF. The variable domain in full, completed from reference TRBV18 and TRBJ2-5, reads NAGVMQNPRHLVRRRGQEARLRCSPMKGHSHVYWYRQLPEEGLKFMVYLQKENIIDESGMPKERFSAEFPKEGPSILRIQQVVRGDSAAYFCASSPATGILETQYFGPGTRLLVL.

The chain couples TRBV6-6 to TRBJ2-7; D may be TRBD1 or TRBD2 (5 bases each). V was pared by 5 bases and J by 5 bases, with 19 bases between. Germline lookup yields CDR1 MNHNY and CDR2 SVGAGI (reference sequence). CDR3 length: 15 residues. CDR3 residues: CASSKMSLGRDEQYF. CDR3 DNA sequence: TGTGCCAGCAGTAAGATGTCCCTGGGACGTGACGAGCAGTACTTC.

The chain is built from TRBV7-9 and TRBJ2-7; no clear D gene. CDR3 length: 13 residues. V lost 6 bases and J 0 bases, leaving 9 bases between the germline ends. CDR1 SEHNR and CDR2 FQNEAQ come from the germline V gene (reference sequence). CDR3 sequence (DNA): TGTGCCAGCAGTCAAGGCGGCTCCTACGAGCAGTACTTC. Protein: CASSQGGSYEQYF. The full variable domain, with the rest looked up from reference TRBV7-9 and TRBJ2-7, is DTGVSQNPRHKITKRGQNVTFRCDPISEHNRLYWYRQTLGQGPEFLTYFQNEAQLEKSRLLSDRFSAERPKGSFSTLEIQRTEQGDSAMYLCASSQGGSYEQYFGPGTRLTVT.

The chain is built from TRBV18 and TRBJ1-2; 7 nucleotides agree with TRBD1. The V segment lost 4 bases and the J segment 3 bases; nucleotides outside the gene matches: 5. CDR1 and CDR2 (germline): KGHSH, LQKENI. The CDR3 length is 14 residues. The CDR3 here is CASSRDRNYYGYTF. Here the CDR3 DNA reads TGTGCCAGCTCACGGGACAGAAACTACTATGGCTACACCTTC.

The CDR3 region has the DNA TGTGCCAGCTCACCACCGGGTATCTCGAGAGAGACCCAGTACTTC. Translation: CASSPPGISRETQYF. The V gene is TRBV18, the J gene TRBJ2-5; D gene ambiguous. The V and J ends lost 0 bases and 4 bases respectively, with 12 bases between them. This CDR3 has 15 amino acids. The germline CDR1 and CDR2 sequences are KGHSH and LQKENI.

The chain is built from TRBV9 and TRBJ2-5; the match to TRBD1 covers 8 bases. The J segment lost 3 bases and the V segment lost 3 bases, leaving 19 bases of the junction unmatched. This CDR3 is 19 amino acids long. Germline assignment: CDR1 SGDLS and CDR2 YYNGEE. The CDR3 DNA reads as TGTGCCAGCAGCGCCCCTTGGGCGGGGACAGGTAGTATTGAAGAGACCCAGTACTTC. Protein: CASSAPWAGTGSIEETQYF.

J is TRBJ1-5 and V is TRBV7-9, with 7 positions matching TRBD1. Trimming removed 2 bases from V and 1 base from J; junction bases left unmatched: 2. The germline V gene encodes CDR1 SEHNR and CDR2 FQNEAQ (reference sequence). This CDR3 region has 15 residues. CDR3 nucleotide sequence: TGTGCCAGCAGCTTACAGGGGGGAAGCAATCAGCCCCAGCATTTT. Its translation is CASSLQGGSNQPQHF.